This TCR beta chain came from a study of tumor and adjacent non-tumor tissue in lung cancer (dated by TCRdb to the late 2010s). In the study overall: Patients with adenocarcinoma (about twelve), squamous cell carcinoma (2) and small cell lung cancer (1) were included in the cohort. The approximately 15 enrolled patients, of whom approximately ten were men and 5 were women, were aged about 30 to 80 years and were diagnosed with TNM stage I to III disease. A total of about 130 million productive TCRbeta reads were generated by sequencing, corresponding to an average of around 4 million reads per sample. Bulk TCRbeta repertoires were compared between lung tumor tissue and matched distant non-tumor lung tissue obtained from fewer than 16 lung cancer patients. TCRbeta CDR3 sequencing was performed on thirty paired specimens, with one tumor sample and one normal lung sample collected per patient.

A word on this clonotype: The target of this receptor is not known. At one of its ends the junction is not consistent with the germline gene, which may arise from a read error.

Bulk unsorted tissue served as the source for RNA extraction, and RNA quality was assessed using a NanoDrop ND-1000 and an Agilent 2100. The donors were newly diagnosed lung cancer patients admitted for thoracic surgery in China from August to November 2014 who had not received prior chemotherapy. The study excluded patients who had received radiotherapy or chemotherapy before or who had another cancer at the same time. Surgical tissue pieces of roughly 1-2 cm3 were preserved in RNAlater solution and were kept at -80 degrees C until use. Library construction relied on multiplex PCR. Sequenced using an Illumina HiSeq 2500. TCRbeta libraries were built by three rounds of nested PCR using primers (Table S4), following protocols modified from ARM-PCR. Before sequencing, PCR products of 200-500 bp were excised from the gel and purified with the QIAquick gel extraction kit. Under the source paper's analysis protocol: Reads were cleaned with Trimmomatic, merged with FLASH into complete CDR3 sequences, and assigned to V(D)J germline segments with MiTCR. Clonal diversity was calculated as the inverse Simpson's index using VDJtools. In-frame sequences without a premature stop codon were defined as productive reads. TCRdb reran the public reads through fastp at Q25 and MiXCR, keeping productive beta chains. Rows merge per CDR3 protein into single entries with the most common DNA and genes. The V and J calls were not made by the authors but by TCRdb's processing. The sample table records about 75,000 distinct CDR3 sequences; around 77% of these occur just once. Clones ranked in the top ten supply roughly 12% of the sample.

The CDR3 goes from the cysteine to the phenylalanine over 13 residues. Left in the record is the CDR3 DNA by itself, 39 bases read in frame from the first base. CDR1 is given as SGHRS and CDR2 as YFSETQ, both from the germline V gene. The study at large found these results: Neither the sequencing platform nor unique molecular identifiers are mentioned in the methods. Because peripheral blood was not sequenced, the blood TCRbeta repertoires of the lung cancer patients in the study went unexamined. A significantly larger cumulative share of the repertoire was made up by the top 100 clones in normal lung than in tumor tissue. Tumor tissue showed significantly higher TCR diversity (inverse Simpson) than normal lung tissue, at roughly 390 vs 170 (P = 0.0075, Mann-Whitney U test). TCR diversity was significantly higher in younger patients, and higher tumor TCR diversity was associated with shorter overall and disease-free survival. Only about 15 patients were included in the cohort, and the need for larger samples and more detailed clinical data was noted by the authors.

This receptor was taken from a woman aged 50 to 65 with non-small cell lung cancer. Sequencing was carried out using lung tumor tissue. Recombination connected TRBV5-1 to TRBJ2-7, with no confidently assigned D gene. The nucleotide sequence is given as TGCACCAGCAGCTTAGGGTCAGCCTATGAGCAGTACTTC. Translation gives CTSSLGSAYEQYF.